This entry describes one TCR beta chain. The antigen it binds to is not known. Base qualities are missing; no much larger clone stands one base away. The data stem from a study of CD8 T cells in Susac syndrome (dated by TCRdb to the late 2010s). Study-level background: Repertoire sequencing was used to test whether CD8+ T cell activation and differentiation in Susac syndrome was antigen driven. The clonality of the CD8+ T cell repertoire was compared across 12 healthy donors, some 14 Susac syndrome patients and around 15 multiple sclerosis patients.

The paper's findings and limits, for the study overall: The TCR sequencing and HLA analysis was acknowledged to have included a relatively small number of individuals.

RNA was extracted using the RNeasy kit, and about 0.45 to 1 microgram was reverse transcribed with random hexamers. TCR beta CDR3 regions were amplified with the immunoSEQ multiplex PCR assay covering 54 Vbeta and 13 Jbeta segments. Bias from PCR amplification was corrected by using a synthetic template baseline for primer optimization and for computational correction. Turning to the authors' computational methods: Reads were annotated to V, D and J genes according to IMGT and were analyzed with immunoSEQ Analyzer, with only productive sequences retained. To calculate clonality, Shannon entropy was normalized by log2 of the number of productive unique sequences and then subtracted from one. For each patient and control, public and private clones were evaluated among the 100 most prevalent clones. A clone was defined as Susac-specific if it was absent from the healthy and MS cohorts, from 1052 published viral clones and from other ImmuneACCESS disease sequences. TCRdb cleaned the public reads at Q25 with fastp, built clones with MiXCR and kept in-frame beta chains. CDR3 protein duplicates are merged, each entry listing the most common genes and DNA. It is TCRdb's table, rather than the study itself, that gives the V and J calls and clone size. The sample data list approximately 80,000 distinct CDR3 sequences, and 91% of these were observed just once. The ten biggest clones cover approximately 0.46% of the sample.

Reading the germline V gene gives CDR1 MDHEN and CDR2 SYDVKM. Counted from cysteine to phenylalanine, this CDR3 has 14 amino acids. Here the CDR3 DNA is all that survives: 42 bases in frame from base 1. At the junction V is shortened by 3 bases and J by 1 base, with 6 bases in between. Peripheral blood CD8+ and CD4+ T cells from healthy donors, Susac syndrome patients and multiple sclerosis patients were profiled using high-throughput TCR beta sequencing. The multiple sclerosis controls were treatment-naive patients who had stable or active relapsing-remitting disease and met the revised McDonald criteria. Bulk CD8+ and CD4+ T cells were purified by magnetic negative isolation, while CD8+ TEMRA cells were enriched using FACS. Blood was collected in EDTA tubes and processed within 24 hours, with PBMCs isolated through density gradient centrifugation. PBMCs intended for TCR sequencing were cryopreserved in liquid nitrogen and thawed later in a water bath at 37 degrees C. A purity of at least 90% was achieved for sorted or isolated CD4+, CD8+ and CD8+ TEMRA cells.

The receptor chain draws on TRBV28 and TRBJ2-2; no D segment can be confidently identified. The receptor was isolated from a human donor with multiple sclerosis. The sequenced sample consisted of CD8+ T cells from PBMCs. The CDR3 protein sequence reads: CASSFSRNTGELFF. The nucleotides read TGTGCCAGCAGTTTCTCAAGGAACACCGGGGAGCTGTTTTTT.